A single sample is the source of the 4 T cell receptor beta chains below, sequenced in a study of T cell repertoires in cytomegalovirus infection. Their cognate antigens are unknown. Using its own MiXCR run on the reads, TCRdb lists one record per CDR3 protein. Altogether roughly 920,000 distinct CDR3 sequences are present, 30% to 40% being singletons, with the ten largest covering roughly 13%. The starting material was cultured CD8+ T cells from PBMCs, obtained from culture after CMV antigen stimulation. These receptors were obtained from a human donor in good health (CMV status not recorded). Some clones in this sample may be carry-over from other donors' samples.

This chain links TRBV15 with TRBJ1-1, with TRBD1 matching over 7 bases. CDR1 LNHNV and CDR2 YYDKDF come from the germline V gene (reference sequence). CDR3 size: 14 residues. V lost 2 bases, J lost 6 bases, and 6 bases stayed unmatched. The CDR3 region has the DNA TGTGCCACCAGCAGATTGGGACAGTACCCTGAAGCTTTCTTT. Translation: CATSRLGQYPEAFF.

V is TRBV7-9 and J is TRBJ2-1; weak D call: TRBD1 (5 bases). The V and J ends lost 4 bases and 12 bases respectively, with 13 bases between them. The V gene's germline CDR1 is SEHNR and CDR2 FQNEAQ (reference sequence). The CDR3 totals 12 residues. The chain's CDR3 is CASSYQDRGQFF. In DNA form, the CDR3 reads TGTGCCAGCAGCTACCAAGACAGAGGGCAGTTCTTC.

There are many counts of this clonotype. The rearrangement uses TRBV7-9 and TRBJ2-2, with unresolved D. Trimming pared 5 bases from V and 0 bases from J, leaving 13 bases between. Germline V gene data show CDR1 as SEHNR and CDR2 as FQNEAQ (reference sequence). This CDR3 has 16 residues. CDR3 loop: CASSPRAGPNTGELFF. The CDR3 nucleotides are TGTGCCAGCAGCCCAAGGGCAGGCCCGAACACCGGGGAGCTGTTTTTT. Together with reference TRBV7-9 and TRBJ2-2, the CDR3 gives the full variable domain: DTGVSQNPRHKITKRGQNVTFRCDPISEHNRLYWYRQTLGQGPEFLTYFQNEAQLEKSRLLSDRFSAERPKGSFSTLEIQRTEQGDSAMYLCASSPRAGPNTGELFFGEGSRLTVL.

This chain joins TRBV12-3 or TRBV12-4 and TRBJ2-7, with 11 positions matching TRBD1. Trimming cost V 6 bases and J 7 bases; bases outside gene matches: 11. CDR3 size: 15 residues. This CDR3 reads CASRAGTGGRDEQYF. CDR3 nucleotide sequence: TGTGCCAGCAGGGCCGGGACAGGGGGAAGGGATGAGCAGTACTTC.